The 11 T cell receptor beta chains below were found in one sample sequenced in a study of T cell changes during pregnancy in multiple sclerosis. TCRdb's table, derived via immunoSEQ multiplex PCR, lists solely in-frame clones and lacks some. The repertoire holds approximately 63,000 clones, with roughly nine tenths as singletons. This sample comprised peripheral blood, obtained in the third trimester of pregnancy. These receptors were collected from a female donor in good health, enrolled as a control in a pregnancy study.

This clone was picked up one time. V and J are TRBV7-9 and TRBJ2-7; D not resolved. With 5 bases removed from V and 0 bases from J, the gap between germline ends came to 14 bases. The CDR3 is made up of 15 amino acids. Germline assignment: CDR1 SEHNR and CDR2 FQNEAQ (reference sequence). Here the CDR3 DNA reads TGTGCCAGCAGCGGCGGTCGGATGGACTCCTACGAGCAGTACTTC. Amino acids: CASSGGRMDSYEQYF.

The chain couples TRBV21-1 to TRBJ1-1; the D segment call TRBD1 is taken from the table without a DNA check. TRBV21-1 is a listed pseudogene. The CDR3 contains 13 residues. CDR3 sequence (DNA): TGTGCCAGCAGCTTAAGCCAGGGCGCTGAAGCTTTCTTT. Translated, it gives CASSLSQGAEAFF.

The rearrangement links TRBV6-6 to TRBJ1-1, with TRBD1 matching 9 bases. CDR1 is MNHNY and CDR2 is SVGAGI in the germline V gene (reference sequence). CDR3 size: 15 residues. V dropped 2 bases and J dropped 2; count of bases not matched to a gene: 3. CDR3 sequence (DNA): TGTGCCAGCAGTTACACGGGACAGGGTAACACTGAAGCTTTCTTT. Protein sequence: CASSYTGQGNTEAFF.

This sequence joins TRBV29-1 and TRBJ2-3, with D tentatively TRBD2 (5 bases). Trimming removed 3 bases from V and 6 bases from J, with 13 bases in between. The CDR3 totals 13 residues. Germline CDR1 reads SQVTM; CDR2 reads ANQGSEA. CDR3 sequence (DNA): TGCAGCGTTGATGGCGGGTGGAGGGATACGCAGTATTTT. It encodes CSVDGGWRDTQYF.

The V call is TRBV2, the J call TRBJ1-6; 10 nucleotides line up with TRBD1. Unmatched junction bases numbered 6, after V lost 6 bases and J lost 10 bases. Looked up from germline, CDR1 is SNHLY and CDR2 is FYNNEI. This CDR3 comprises 14 residues. The CDR3 loop reads CASRGTGERSPLHF. The CDR3 DNA reads as TGTGCCAGCAGAGGGACAGGGGAAAGGTCACCCCTCCACTTT. Using reference TRBV2 and TRBJ1-6 for the parts outside the CDR3, the full variable domain is EPEVTQTPSHQVTQMGQEVILRCVPISNHLYFYWYRQILGQKVEFLVSFYNNEISEKSEIFDDQFSVERPDGSNFTLKIRSTKLEDSAMYFCASRGTGERSPLHFGNGTRLTVT.

The chain couples TRBV19 to TRBJ2-7; 9 nucleotides agree with TRBD2. CDR1 is LNHDA, CDR2 SQIVND, per germline (reference sequence). This CDR3 has 15 amino acids. V lost 6 bases to trimming and J lost 1 base; unmatched junction nucleotides: 7. The CDR3 loop reads CASRKAGGPSYEQYF. The CDR3 DNA follows: TGTGCCAGTAGGAAAGCGGGAGGACCGTCCTACGAGCAGTACTTC.

The genes are TRBV15 and TRBJ2-7; 7 nucleotides line up with TRBD2. From germline, CDR1 is LNHNV and CDR2 YYDKDF (reference sequence). Losses at the gene ends were 5 bases for V and 7 bases for J; bases not matched to a gene: 17. This CDR3 is built from 16 residues. CDR3 in amino acids: CATSGLRRTSSREQYF. CDR3 bases: TGTGCCACCAGCGGTCTGAGGCGGACTAGTTCGAGGGAGCAGTACTTC.

This rearrangement joins TRBV9 to TRBJ1-5, with D tentatively TRBD1 (5 bases). CDR3 length: 15 residues. Deletions cut 0 bases from V and 4 bases from J, with 11 bases between. Germline-derived CDR1 and CDR2 are SGDLS and YYNGEE. The DNA of the CDR3 is TGTGCCAGCAGCGTAGGCGTAGGGGTAAATCAGCCCCAGCATTTT. Encoded protein: CASSVGVGVNQPQHF.

This chain joins TRBV2 and TRBJ2-3; tentative D call: TRBD1 (7 bases). V was shortened by 0 bases and J by 4 bases, with 14 bases between the two germline ends. The CDR3 extends over 16 amino acids. Germline V gives CDR1 SNHLY, CDR2 FYNNEI. CDR3: CASSEALGRGADTQYF. As DNA, the CDR3 is TGTGCCAGCAGTGAAGCGCTTGGCAGGGGGGCAGATACGCAGTATTTT.

The chain employs TRBV30 and TRBJ2-2; 7 bases are shared with TRBD1. J gave up 6 bases and V 3 bases, and 10 bases lay outside the gene matches. From germline, CDR1 is GTSNPN and CDR2 SVGIG (reference sequence). The CDR3 has 15 amino acids. The CDR3 is CAWRGPGQGAGELFF. CDR3 in DNA: TGTGCCTGGAGGGGCCCGGGGCAGGGGGCCGGGGAGCTGTTTTTT.

V and J are TRBV29-1 and TRBJ1-2; unclear D gene. From germline, CDR1 is SQVTM and CDR2 ANQGSEA. V was pared by 4 bases and J by 4 bases, with 19 bases between. The CDR3 runs to 15 residues. The CDR3 loop reads CSVVPRFANFYGYTF. In DNA form, the CDR3 reads TGCAGCGTTGTTCCCAGGTTCGCTAACTTCTATGGCTACACCTTC.